This T cell receptor (beta chain) was sequenced during a study of blood T cell repertoires in COVID-19. Sequenced by immunoSEQ multiplex PCR; TCRdb stores in-frame clones only, minus some. In the table there are about 240,000 clones, around 84% of which are singletons. V gave up 4 bases and J gave up 4 bases, with 16 bases separating them. This CDR3 comprises 15 residues. Germline assignment: CDR1 SGHVS and CDR2 FNYEAQ. The chain employs TRBV7-6 and TRBJ2-5; TRBD2 might be the D (6 bases). The receptor was derived from a woman younger than 30 with acute or convalescent COVID-19. What was sequenced was peripheral blood. The CDR3 nucleotides are TGTGCCAGCAGCTCTATGTCGCTTAGCGGAGAGACCCAGTACTTC. Protein: CASSSMSLSGETQYF.